Below, 8 T cell receptor beta chains from the same sample are listed, as sequenced in a study of blood T cell repertoires in COVID-19 (TCRdb year 2020). Libraries were made using the immunoSEQ multiplex PCR assay. TCRdb provides this immuneACCESS table in a form limited to in-frame rearrangements. Some clones are lacking; in checked studies, under half of them reflect an unresolved V gene, and why the rest are absent is not known. This sample holds some 150,000 clones; 75% to 85% were observed only once. In total, the top ten clones hold roughly 4.2% of the sample. The sequenced material came from peripheral blood. These receptors originate from a man aged 55 to 69 with acute or convalescent COVID-19.

The chain links TRBV5-1 to TRBJ2-2, with D unclear. The germline CDR1 and CDR2 sequences are SGHRS and YFSETQ. CDR3 length equals 14 residues. Trimming removed 4 bases from V and 7 bases from J, with 14 bases in between. The CDR3 DNA is TGCGCCAGCAGCCTTTTTGGGTCGGGCGGGGAGCTGTTTTTT. It codes for CASSLFGSGGELFF.

This clone has a handful of counts. The chain recombines TRBV5-1 with TRBJ2-3, with D possibly TRBD1 on 6 matching bases. V lost 1 base, J lost 1 base, and 13 bases lay in between. This CDR3 region has 16 residues. In germline, CDR1 is SGHRS, CDR2 YFSETQ. The CDR3: CASSLTPGAGTDTQYF. CDR3 nucleotides: TGCGCCAGCAGCTTGACCCCAGGGGCAGGCACAGATACGCAGTATTTT.

The chain carries TRBV19 and TRBJ2-5; 12 bases are shared with TRBD2. The CDR3 consists of 15 residues. Trimming removed 5 bases from V and 3 bases from J; junction bases left unmatched: 4. CDR1 is LNHDA, CDR2 SQIVND, per germline (reference sequence). The CDR3 here is CASSSGLAGKETQYF. CDR3 bases: TGTGCCAGTAGTTCGGGACTAGCGGGCAAAGAGACCCAGTACTTC.

The chain is built from TRBV5-1 and TRBJ1-4; 7 bases line up with TRBD1. Germline CDR1 SGHRS, CDR2 YFSETQ. This CDR3 has 13 residues. J was trimmed by 4 bases and V by 4 bases; bases with no gene match: 1. The CDR3 region has the DNA TGCGCCAGCAGCGGGACAGATAATGAAAAACTGTTTTTT. It codes for CASSGTDNEKLFF.

The chain combines TRBV28 with TRBJ2-3, with D perhaps TRBD1 (5 bases). This CDR3 contains 14 residues. The V gene lost 4 bases and the J gene lost 2 bases, with 10 bases spanning the gap. Germline assignment: CDR1 MDHEN and CDR2 SYDVKM. CDR3 in DNA: TGTGCCAGCAGTTACTTGGACACCACAGATACGCAGTATTTT. It encodes CASSYLDTTDTQYF.

The rearrangement joins TRBV6-1 to TRBJ2-7; 7 nucleotides align to TRBD2. The J segment lost 2 bases and the V segment lost 4 bases, leaving 11 bases of the junction unmatched. The CDR3 sequence is 16 residues long. Germline V gene lookup returns CDR1 MNHNS and CDR2 SASEGT. The CDR3 nucleotides are TGTGCCAGCAGTGCCACCGGGACTATCCTTCCCTACGAGCAGTACTTC. Amino acids: CASSATGTILPYEQYF.

The chain uses TRBV7-9 and TRBJ2-2, with D tentatively TRBD1 (6 bases). Germline values: CDR1 SEHNR, CDR2 FQNEAQ (reference sequence). The CDR3 sequence is 15 residues long. The V end was cut by 6 bases, the J end by 6 bases, with 17 bases between. For the CDR3, the DNA is TGTGCCAGCAGTCGAACCCACAGGGTTCCCGGGGAGCTGTTTTTT. This encodes CASSRTHRVPGELFF.

This clone was recorded a few times. The chain uses TRBV19 and TRBJ1-5, with a tentative D call TRBD1 (5 bases). Trimming removed 9 bases from V and 6 bases from J, with 15 bases in between. Germline-derived CDR1 and CDR2 are LNHDA and SQIVND (reference sequence). The length of the CDR3 is 13 residues. As DNA, the CDR3 is TGTGCCAGCCGGCGGGGGATAGGTCAGCCCCAGCATTTT. Protein sequence: CASRRGIGQPQHF.